This T cell receptor beta chain comes out of a study of T cells in Graves' hyperthyroidism and ophthalmopathy. Using RNA transcripts as the source, TCR beta CDR3 regions were amplified. Carried out on the TCR CDR3, a first-round RT-PCR used the HTBI primer set. Each CDR3 protein gets one entry after TCRdb re-called the multiplex PCR reads with MiXCR. The sample lists some 440,000 distinct CDR3 sequences, approximately 14% occurring once. Stable disease denoted Graves' hyperthyroidism without ophthalmopathy progression within 18 months. The CDR3 is 14 amino acids. Trimming left V 6 bases short and J 0 bases short, with 12 bases between.

The clonotype comes from a woman in her late teens or twenties with Graves' hyperthyroidism. The sequenced material came from blood. The J gene is TRBJ2-7, the V gene TRBV12-3 or TRBV12-4, with a weak D call TRBD2 (6 bases). CDR3 DNA sequence: TGTGCCAGCAGCCCCGGGACTCTCTCCTACGAGCAGTACTTC. It specifies CASSPGTLSYEQYF.